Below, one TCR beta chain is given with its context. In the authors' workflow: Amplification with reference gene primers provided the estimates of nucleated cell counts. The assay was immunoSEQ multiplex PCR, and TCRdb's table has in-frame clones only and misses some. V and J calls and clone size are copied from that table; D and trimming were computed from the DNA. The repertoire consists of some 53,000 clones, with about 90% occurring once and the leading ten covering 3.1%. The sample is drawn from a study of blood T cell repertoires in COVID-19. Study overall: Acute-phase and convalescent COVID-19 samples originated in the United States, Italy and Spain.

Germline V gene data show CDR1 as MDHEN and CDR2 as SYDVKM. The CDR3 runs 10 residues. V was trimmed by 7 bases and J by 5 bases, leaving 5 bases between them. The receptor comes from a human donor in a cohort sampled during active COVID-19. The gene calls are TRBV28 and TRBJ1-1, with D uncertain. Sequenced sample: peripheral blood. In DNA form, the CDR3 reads TGTGCCAGCACGGGGACTGAAGCTTTCTTT. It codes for CASTGTEAFF.